This entry lists 6 T cell receptor beta chains sequenced from one sample in a study of cytomegalovirus exposure and HLA in healthy donors. 60 Vbeta and 13 Jbeta primers were used in PCR. Profiling relied on immunoSEQ multiplex PCR, and the TCRdb table lists in-frame clones only, not all of them. The sample lists 150,000 to 200,000 clones, 65% to 90% seen once, with about 2.3% in the top ten. Sequences were obtained from PBMCs. These receptors were obtained from a woman in her forties or fifties in good health and CMV-seronegative.

This clone appeared a single time. The rearrangement uses TRBV28 and TRBJ2-1, with 9 bases that match TRBD2. The trim removed 6 bases at V and 3 bases at J, leaving 9 bases unmatched. From germline, CDR1 is MDHEN and CDR2 SYDVKM. The CDR3 runs to 16 residues. CDR3 sequence: CASSPLAGYGYNEQFF. The CDR3, as DNA: TGTGCCAGCAGCCCTCTAGCGGGGTACGGCTACAATGAGCAGTTCTTC.

The chain uses TRBV19 and TRBJ2-1; 7 bases match TRBD2. Germline CDR1 is LNHDA and CDR2 is SQIVND (reference sequence). V lost 4 bases and J lost 3; bases outside the gene matches: 3. CDR3 length equals 14 residues. CDR3 amino acids: CASSSGSFYNEQFF. CDR3 in DNA: TGTGCCAGTAGTAGCGGGAGCTTCTACAATGAGCAGTTCTTC.

This clone showed up just once. This chain links TRBV5-1 with TRBJ1-1; TRBD1 might be the D (6 bases). The CDR3 loop spans 14 amino acids. Germline lookup yields CDR1 SGHRS and CDR2 YFSETQ. Trimming removed 5 bases from V and 3 bases from J, with 14 bases in between. The CDR3 protein is CASSSGTSYTEAFF. The CDR3 nucleotides are TGCGCCAGCAGTTCCGGGACATCCTACACTGAAGCTTTCTTT.

This clone came up once. This sequence joins TRBV28 and TRBJ1-1; perhaps TRBD1 as D (6 bases). Trimming removed 6 bases at V and 0 bases at J, with 11 bases between. The CDR3 is made up of 14 amino acids. Germline loops: CDR1 MDHEN, CDR2 SYDVKM. CDR3: CASRFRTVNTEAFF. CDR3 sequence (DNA): TGTGCCAGCAGGTTCAGGACAGTGAACACTGAAGCTTTCTTT. Together with reference TRBV28 and TRBJ1-1, the CDR3 gives the full variable domain: DVKVTQSSRYLVKRTGEKVFLECVQDMDHENMFWYRQDPGLGLRLIYFSYDVKMKEKGDIPEGYSVSREKKERFSLILESASTNQTSMYLCASRFRTVNTEAFFGQGTRLTVV.

The chain couples TRBV28 to TRBJ2-1; D may be TRBD1 (6 bases). Germline lookup yields CDR1 MDHEN and CDR2 SYDVKM. Trimming shortened V by 6 bases and J by 0 bases, and 27 bases separated the two germline ends. The CDR3 contains 20 residues. This chain's CDR3 is CASRPLQGIKNSGSYNEQFF. For the CDR3, the DNA is TGTGCCAGCAGGCCTCTACAGGGCATTAAGAATTCCGGCTCCTACAATGAGCAGTTCTTC.

This clone turned up a few times. The chain couples TRBV28 to TRBJ2-7; 13 bases line up with TRBD2. Germline CDR1 is MDHEN and CDR2 is SYDVKM. J gave up 5 bases and V 6 bases, and 4 bases lay outside the gene matches. This CDR3 has 14 amino acids. Here the CDR3 DNA reads TGTGCCAGCAGAGACACTAGCGGGAGGGACGAGCAGTACTTC. Its translation: CASRDTSGRDEQYF.